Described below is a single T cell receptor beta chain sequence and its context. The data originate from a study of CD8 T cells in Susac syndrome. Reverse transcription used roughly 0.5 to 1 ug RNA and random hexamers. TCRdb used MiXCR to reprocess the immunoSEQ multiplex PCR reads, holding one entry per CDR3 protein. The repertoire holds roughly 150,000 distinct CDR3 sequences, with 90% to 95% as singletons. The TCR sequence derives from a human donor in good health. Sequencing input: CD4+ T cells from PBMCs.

CDR3 DNA sequence: TGTGCCAGCAGTCCCTCCCACCGGACTAGCGGGGGCAATGAGCAGTTCTTC. As protein: CASSPSHRTSGGNEQFF. The chain links TRBV6-1 to TRBJ2-1; 13 bases align to TRBD2. Germline lookup yields CDR1 MNHNS and CDR2 SASEGT. V was pared by 5 bases and J by 6 bases, with 10 bases of the junction left unmatched. This CDR3 comprises 17 residues.